One and the same sample provided the 24 T cell receptor beta chains below, sequenced in a study of siplizumab effects on memory and regulatory T cells. Here immunoSEQ multiplex PCR was the method, and the copy in TCRdb shows in-frame clones only, minus some. The sample consists of 9,500 to 11,000 clones, around 40% of them appearing once. These receptors lack a known antigen. The mixed lymphocyte reaction cells were grown together in coculture at 37°C for about 6 days. The sequencing sample was made of CFSE-low (dividing) CD8+ T cells sorted from an allogeneic mixed lymphocyte reaction. The source is a human donor in good health; the cells came from an allogeneic mixed lymphocyte reaction.

The chain employs TRBV28 and TRBJ2-7; 11 bases map to TRBD1. After removal of 5 bases from V and 3 bases from J, the junction contained 3 bases not matched to a gene. From germline, CDR1 is MDHEN and CDR2 SYDVKM. CDR3 length: 14 residues. The CDR3 bases are TGTGCCAGCAGTCCAGGGACAGGGGGCTACGAGCAGTACTTC. This translates into CASSPGTGGYEQYF.

The CDR3 DNA follows: TGTGCCAGCGGGACACTGAACACTGAAGCTTTCTTT. Residues: CASGTLNTEAFF. V is TRBV27 and J is TRBJ1-1; maybe TRBD1 (6 bases). The CDR3 is made up of 12 amino acids. V dropped 8 bases and J dropped 0 bases, with 7 bases sitting between them. CDR1 and CDR2 from the germline V gene are MNHEY and SMNVEV (reference sequence).

The V and J genes are TRBV9 and TRBJ2-3, with 9 bases aligning to TRBD2. The CDR3 consists of 15 residues. The germline V gene has CDR1 SGDLS and CDR2 YYNGEE. Unmatched junction bases numbered 5, after V lost 0 bases and J lost 6 bases. This CDR3 is CASSVVAGGTDTQYF. The CDR3 DNA is TGTGCCAGCAGCGTAGTGGCGGGGGGGACCGATACGCAGTATTTT.

The chain joins TRBV13 to TRBJ1-3, with a tentative D call TRBD1 (5 bases). Germline values: CDR1 PRHDT, CDR2 FYEKMQ (reference sequence). The CDR3 spans 15 residues. Trimming pared 5 bases from V and 2 bases from J, leaving 13 bases between. The CDR3 sequence: CASSNTGTAGNTIYF. For the CDR3, the DNA is TGTGCCAGCAGCAACACCGGGACCGCTGGAAACACCATATATTTT. Looking up the rest from reference TRBV13 and TRBJ1-3 gives the full variable domain: AAGVIQSPRHLIKEKRETATLKCYPIPRHDTVYWYQQGPGQDPQFLISFYEKMQSDKGSIPDRFSAQQFSDYHSELNMSSLELGDSALYFCASSNTGTAGNTIYFGEGSWLTVV.

A few counts support this clone. The chain uses TRBV19 and TRBJ2-7; TRBD1 matches at 8 bases. V lost 10 bases to trimming and J lost 3 bases; unmatched junction nucleotides: 11. CDR1 is LNHDA and CDR2 is SQIVND in the germline V gene (reference sequence). This CDR3 contains 14 residues. The CDR3 DNA sequence: TGTGCCACCTCAGGGGGACAGGTCGACTACGAGCAGTACTTC. Amino acids: CATSGGQVDYEQYF.

This clone was picked up many times. This chain joins TRBV7-4 and TRBJ1-2; TRBD1 matches 12 bases. J gave up 6 bases and V 5 bases, and 7 bases lay outside the gene matches. Germline-derived CDR1 and CDR2 are SGHVT and SQSDAQ. The CDR3 has 15 residues. CDR3 DNA: TGTGCCAGCAGCCCTAGCGGGACAGGGGGCGATGGCTACACCTTC. It specifies CASSPSGTGGDGYTF. The full variable domain, its missing parts supplied by reference TRBV7-4 and TRBJ1-2, is GAGVSQSPRYKVAKRGRDVALRCDSISGHVTLYWYRQTLGQGSEVLTYSQSDAQRDKSGRPSGRFSAERPERSVSTLKIQRTEQGDSAVYLCASSPSGTGGDGYTFGSGTRLTVV.

This clone appeared once. The chain has TRBV6-6 and TRBJ2-2, with D unclear. V lost 0 bases and J lost 8, with 7 bases in between. This CDR3 contains 13 residues. Germline lookup yields CDR1 MNHNY and CDR2 SVGAGI (reference sequence). CDR3 loop: CASSYSPEGELFF. CDR3 sequence (DNA): TGTGCCAGCAGTTACTCCCCTGAGGGGGAGCTGTTTTTT.

This clone is judged medium-sized (0.01 to 0.1%). The chain carries TRBV5-1 and TRBJ2-7; a possible D gene is TRBD1 (5 bases). The CDR3 totals 15 residues. V was pared by 4 bases and J by 0 bases, with 14 bases between. Germline V gene lookup returns CDR1 SGHRS and CDR2 YFSETQ. CDR3 amino acids: CASSPHDSYSYEQYF. CDR3 nucleotides: TGCGCCAGCAGCCCTCACGACAGTTACTCCTACGAGCAGTACTTC.

This clone was recorded a few times. This chain uses TRBV4-2 with TRBJ2-7; 8 bases map to TRBD1. The CDR3 length is 15 residues. Germline CDR1 is LGHNA and CDR2 is YNFKEQ. V trimming: 1 base; J trimming: 3 bases; junction bases outside the gene matches: 5. CDR3 in DNA: TGTGCCAGCAGCCAAGGACCGGGACAGGACTACGAGCAGTACTTC. It codes for CASSQGPGQDYEQYF.

This chain uses TRBV29-1 with TRBJ1-2, with D unresolved. Trimming stripped 0 bases from V and 4 bases from J, with 12 bases between. The germline CDR1 and CDR2 sequences are SQVTM and ANQGSEA. CDR3 length equals 14 residues. In nucleotides, the CDR3 is TGCAGCGTTGAAGAGCACAGCTTGGGCTATGGCTACACCTTC. Encoded protein: CSVEEHSLGYGYTF.

This clone was detected ten times or more. The V gene is TRBV9, the J gene TRBJ2-5, with 9 bases identical to TRBD1. The CDR3 loop spans 17 amino acids. The ends lost 2 bases at V and 5 bases at J; junction bases unmatched: 13. Germline CDR1 reads SGDLS; CDR2 reads YYNGEE. This chain's CDR3 is CASSVLPGQGLGETQYF. As DNA, the CDR3 is TGTGCCAGCAGCGTTCTACCGGGACAGGGCCTGGGGGAGACCCAGTACTTC. Based on the CDR3 plus reference TRBV9 and TRBJ2-5, the full variable domain is DSGVTQTPKHLITATGQRVTLRCSPRSGDLSVYWYQQSLDQGLQFLIQYYNGEERAKGNILERFSAQQFPDLHSELNLSSLELGDSALYFCASSVLPGQGLGETQYFGPGTRLLVL.

The chain joins TRBV6-4 to TRBJ1-2; D unresolved. Germline lookup yields CDR1 MRHNA and CDR2 SNTAGT. V was clipped by 5 bases and J by 4 bases, with 14 bases between them. CDR3 length: 14 residues. In DNA, the CDR3 is TGTGCCAGCAGTTACACCCTGGGCGCCTATGGCTACACCTTC. Translating it yields CASSYTLGAYGYTF.

V usage is TRBV5-4 and J usage is TRBJ2-7, with 13 bases lining up with TRBD2. The CDR3 runs to 17 residues. V was clipped by 6 bases and J by 0 bases; unmatched bases: 9. Germline CDR1 is SGHNT and CDR2 is YYREEE (reference sequence). Here the CDR3 DNA reads TGTGCCAGCACCCCGACTAGCGGGGGGCTCCCCTCCTACGAGCAGTACTTC. It encodes CASTPTSGGLPSYEQYF.

This chain uses TRBV5-6 with TRBJ1-1, with D maybe TRBD1 (5 bases). Germline V gene data show CDR1 as SGHDT and CDR2 as YYEEEE. V dropped 1 base and J dropped 5 bases, with 12 bases sitting between them. CDR3 length equals 14 residues. The CDR3 here is CASSLQGLVTEAFF. The CDR3 region has the DNA TGTGCCAGCAGCTTGCAGGGCCTAGTGACTGAAGCTTTCTTT.

The chain is built from TRBV29-1 and TRBJ2-7; 7 bases line up with TRBD1. Germline loops: CDR1 SQVTM, CDR2 ANQGSEA. This CDR3 has 14 residues. Germline trimming cut 3 bases from V and 4 bases from J; bases unmatched to any gene: 9. In DNA, the CDR3 is TGCAGCGTTGATACGGGGACAGTAACTTACGAGCAGTACTTC. Residues: CSVDTGTVTYEQYF.

The genes are TRBV2 and TRBJ1-2, with 7 bases identical to TRBD1. The CDR3 spans 13 residues. Germline V gene sequence: CDR1 SNHLY, CDR2 FYNNEI. The V and J ends lost 6 bases and 2 bases, in that order; junction bases with no gene match: 3. CDR3 nucleotides: TGTGCCAGCAGCAGGGACAGCAACTATGGCTACACCTTC. The encoded protein is CASSRDSNYGYTF.

V gene TRBV19 combines with J gene TRBJ2-2; D remains ambiguous. Between the trimmed V and J ends, which lost 10 bases and 8 bases, there was a span of 11 bases. The germline gives CDR1 LNHDA, CDR2 SQIVND (reference sequence). The CDR3 runs to 11 residues. The CDR3 coding sequence is TGTGCCACCCAGGTGGCTGGGGAGCTGTTTTTT. This sequence encodes CATQVAGELFF.

The chain joins TRBV5-1 to TRBJ2-7; no reliable D call. The CDR3 is made up of 15 amino acids. The germline CDR1 and CDR2 sequences are SGHRS and YFSETQ. V gave up 3 bases and J gave up 5 bases, with 18 bases separating them. The CDR3 spells CASSYEPPKSDEQYF. For the CDR3, the DNA is TGCGCCAGCAGCTACGAGCCACCAAAGAGCGACGAGCAGTACTTC.

CDR3 DNA: TGTGCCAGCCCGGGGAACACCGGGGAGCTGTTTTTT. Protein sequence: CASPGNTGELFF. This chain joins TRBV11-2 and TRBJ2-2; no clear D gene. CDR3 length: 12 amino acids. In germline, CDR1 is SGHAT, CDR2 FQNNGV. V lost 8 bases and J lost 1, with 5 bases in between.

This clone showed up just once. The CDR3 nucleotides are TGTGCCAGCAGCTCCTTTAGCGGGGAGTACAATGAGCAGTTCTTC. It codes for CASSSFSGEYNEQFF. The chain recombines TRBV7-3 with TRBJ2-1, with 8 nucleotides matching TRBD2. V was clipped by 4 bases and J by 4 bases; unmatched bases: 6. The length of the CDR3 is 15 residues. The germline V gene has CDR1 SGHTA and CDR2 FQGTGA.

A note on this clone: It may be a read error: a sequence one base away is much more abundant. The CDR3 carries no conserved terminal phenylalanine or tryptophan, so it likely arises from a read error. The chain uses TRBV5-1 and TRBJ1-2, with D hard to call. The V gene lost 2 bases and the J gene lost 4 bases, with 9 bases spanning the gap. CDR3 size: 13 residues. Per the germline V gene, CDR1 is SGHRS and CDR2 is YFSETQ. The CDR3 DNA reads TGCGCCAGCAGCTTAACAGCTACCTATGGCTACACCCTC. It yields the protein CASSLTATYGYTL.

J is TRBJ2-7 and V is TRBV6-5; a possible D gene is TRBD2 (6 bases). Germline loops: CDR1 MNHEY, CDR2 SVGAGI. With 6 bases removed from V and 0 bases from J, the gap between germline ends came to 15 bases. The CDR3 runs 15 residues. The CDR3 bases are TGTGCCAGCAGCGGGGGTGGGACTGGCTCCTACGAGCAGTACTTC. Translated, it gives CASSGGGTGSYEQYF.

This clone was detected a few times. The chain joins TRBV5-8 to TRBJ1-1, with TRBD1 identical over 12 bases. CDR1 is SGHTS and CDR2 is YDEGEE in the germline V gene. V lost 3 bases, J lost 4 bases, and 19 bases stayed unmatched. The length of the CDR3 is 20 residues. Here the CDR3 DNA reads TGTGCCAGCAGCTCCCCGTGGGGACAGGGGGCCCGTTTGACGGTCACTGAAGCTTTCTTT. The encoded protein is CASSSPWGQGARLTVTEAFF.

This clone was seen only a few times. The chain combines TRBV19 with TRBJ2-3; a possible D gene is TRBD1 (6 bases). This CDR3 is 18 amino acids long. The germline V and J ends were trimmed by 2 bases and 0 bases, with 18 bases remaining between them. The germline V gene has CDR1 LNHDA and CDR2 SQIVND (reference sequence). CDR3 nucleotide sequence: TGTGCCAGTAGTATAACTGGACAGACCTTAATCAGCACAGATACGCAGTATTTT. Amino acid sequence: CASSITGQTLISTDTQYF.